This record covers a single T cell receptor (beta chain). This specimen comes from a study of beta chain features in type 1 diabetes. CDR3 length: 13 amino acids. V lost 2 bases and J 5 bases, leaving 9 bases between the germline ends. CDR1 and CDR2 (germline): KGHSH, LQKENI. One heparinised draw of blood, averaging around 120 mL, came from each donor. Sorted populations were all over 98% pure. The isolated RNA, all of it, was reverse transcribed, so expressed TCRB transcripts were what got sequenced. Clones were read by immunoSEQ multiplex PCR, and TCRdb kept only the in-frame ones, dropping some. Of around 450,000 clones in the sample, 9.5% to 12% are singletons; the top ten hold 0.035% to 0.05%.

This TCR was recovered from a woman between 18 and 30 years old in good health. Sequenced material: naive CD4+ T cells from blood. The V and J genes are TRBV18 and TRBJ2-5, with D unclear. CDR3 coding DNA: TGTGCCAGCTCACCAGATCTGGAGGAGACCCAGTACTTC. It specifies CASSPDLEETQYF.